One sample yielded the 15 T cell receptor beta chains listed below, sequenced in a study of blood T cell repertoires in COVID-19. The assay was immunoSEQ multiplex PCR, and TCRdb's table has in-frame clones only and misses some. The table shows 160,000 or so clones, with over 75% occurring only once. The sequenced sample was peripheral blood. The receptor set was obtained from a woman aged 40 to 50 with acute or convalescent COVID-19.

V gene TRBV5-6 combines with J gene TRBJ2-6; 10 bases match TRBD2. Germline V CDR1 and CDR2: SGHDT, YYEEEE. The CDR3 is 17 amino acids. V was pared by 1 base and J by 3 bases, with 4 bases of the junction left unmatched. The CDR3 DNA is TGTGCCAGCAGCTTGACTAGCGGGGTTGGTGGGGCCAACGTCCTGACTTTC. This sequence encodes CASSLTSGVGGANVLTF.

This chain uses TRBV6-5 with TRBJ2-7, with a weak D call TRBD2 (6 bases). The CDR3 extends over 15 amino acids. Between the trimmed V and J ends, which lost 0 bases and 4 bases, there was a span of 13 bases. Germline-derived CDR1 and CDR2 are MNHEY and SVGAGI. Here the CDR3 DNA reads TGTGCCAGCAGTTACTCGAGGGACTCGCGATACGAGCAGTACTTC. This codes for CASSYSRDSRYEQYF.

This clone turned up a few times. The chain couples TRBV7-2 to TRBJ2-5; 8 nucleotides match TRBD2. The germline CDR1 and CDR2 sequences are SGHTA and FQGNSA. V gave up 8 bases and J gave up 5 bases; unmatched junction bases: 16. The CDR3 contains 16 residues. The CDR3 bases are TGTGCCAGCCGCCTGGGTAGCGGGAAAGTGGGGGAGACCCAGTACTTC. Its protein product is CASRLGSGKVGETQYF. Looking up the rest from reference TRBV7-2 and TRBJ2-5 gives the full variable domain: GAGVSQSPSNKVTEKGKDVELRCDPISGHTALYWYRQSLGQGLEFLIYFQGNSAPDKSGLPSDRFSAERTGGSVSTLTIQRTQQEDSAVYLCASRLGSGKVGETQYFGPGTRLLVL.

The chain has TRBV14 and TRBJ2-3; 9 bases match TRBD2. In germline, CDR1 is SGHDN, CDR2 FVKESK. Trimming removed 2 bases from V and 6 bases from J; junction bases left unmatched: 9. This CDR3 is built from 16 residues. The CDR3 coding sequence is TGTGCCAGCAGCCAAAACTTAGTAGCGGGAGCGGATACGCAGTATTTT. Translating it yields CASSQNLVAGADTQYF.

Details on this clone: The junction shows a germline mismatch at one end, possibly a read error. CDR3 protein: CASSYTGLGETQYF. The CDR3 nucleotides are TGTGCTAGCAGTTATACGGGACTAGGGGAGACCCAGTACTTC. The chain recombines TRBV7-7 with TRBJ2-5; 8 bases line up with TRBD2. CDR1 is SSHAT and CDR2 is FNYEAQ in the germline V gene (reference sequence). The CDR3 is 14 amino acids.

The CDR3 reads CASAWDRGNNQPQHF. In DNA form, the CDR3 reads TGTGCTAGTGCGTGGGACAGGGGAAACAATCAGCCCCAGCATTTT. J is TRBJ1-5 and V is TRBV12-5; 10 bases align to TRBD1. CDR3 length equals 15 residues. The V gene end was trimmed by 7 bases and the J gene end by 3 bases; junction bases not matched to a gene: 6. Germline assignment: CDR1 LGHNT and CDR2 FRNRAP.

The J gene is TRBJ2-7, the V gene TRBV7-2, with a tentative D call TRBD2 (6 bases). This CDR3 spans 13 amino acids. Germline lookup yields CDR1 SGHTA and CDR2 FQGNSA. The V end lost 3 bases, the J end lost 9 bases, and 15 bases lay between the germline ends. The CDR3 DNA sequence: TGTGCCAGCAGCTTCGGCGGGATTCAAGGGCAGTACTTC. Protein: CASSFGGIQGQYF.

The rearrangement joins TRBV29-1 to TRBJ2-2; 7 nucleotides align to TRBD1. This CDR3 is built from 14 residues. CDR1 is SQVTM and CDR2 is ANQGSEA in the germline V gene. V dropped 6 bases and J dropped 0; count of bases not matched to a gene: 4. CDR3 amino acids: CSVRGTANTGELFF. The DNA of the CDR3 is TGCAGCGTACGAGGGACAGCGAACACCGGGGAGCTGTTTTTT.

This clone was detected only once. This sequence joins TRBV2 and TRBJ2-7, with D possibly being TRBD2 (6 bases). This CDR3 has 14 residues. Looked up from germline, CDR1 is SNHLY and CDR2 is FYNNEI. The CDR3 reads CARTRDGSSYEQYF. The CDR3, as DNA: TGTGCAAGAACCCGGGACGGGAGCTCCTACGAGCAGTACTTC.

CDR3 DNA sequence: TGTGCCAGCAGTCCCCACGGGACGGCGGGGAACAAAAACATTCAGTACTTC. Its translation is CASSPHGTAGNKNIQYF. The chain links TRBV28 to TRBJ2-4; possibly TRBD2 for D (6 bases). V dropped 5 bases and J dropped 3 bases, with 20 bases sitting between them. The CDR3 consists of 17 residues. Looked up from germline, CDR1 is MDHEN and CDR2 is SYDVKM.

V is TRBV4-2 and J is TRBJ2-3, with TRBD2 identical over 10 bases. Germline V gives CDR1 LGHNA, CDR2 YNFKEQ. CDR3 length: 16 amino acids. J lost 5 bases, V lost 3 bases, and 8 bases had no gene match. The CDR3 region is CASSQGAGGQRDTQYF. The CDR3 DNA is TGTGCCAGCAGCCAGGGAGCGGGGGGGCAAAGAGATACGCAGTATTTT.

This sequence joins TRBV28 and TRBJ2-2, with D possibly matching TRBD1 (5 bases). CDR1 is MDHEN and CDR2 is SYDVKM in the germline V gene. This CDR3 is 14 amino acids long. Trimming removed 9 bases from V and 4 bases from J, with 15 bases in between. This CDR3 reads CASQLDSLTGELFF. The CDR3 DNA sequence: TGTGCCAGTCAGCTTGACAGCCTCACCGGGGAGCTGTTTTTT.

V is TRBV5-6 and J is TRBJ2-3, with TRBD1 matching 7 bases. The CDR3 has 15 residues. Germline loops: CDR1 SGHDT, CDR2 YYEEEE. V trimming: 5 bases; J trimming: 3 bases; junction bases outside the gene matches: 9. The CDR3 protein is CASRYATGSTDTQYF. The CDR3 nucleotides are TGTGCCAGCAGGTACGCGACAGGGTCAACAGATACGCAGTATTTT.

About this clone itself: Germline and junction disagree at one end, which may indicate a read error. This chain uses TRBV19 with TRBJ2-1, with a possible D match to TRBD1 (5 bases). Germline V gene sequence: CDR1 LNHDA, CDR2 SQIVND (reference sequence). The CDR3 has 11 amino acids. As DNA, the CDR3 is TGTGCCAGTAGTATAGGCCAGGGCAAGATCTTC. This gives the protein CASSIGQGKIF.

Here the CDR3 reads CASRGDSPYEQYF. The CDR3 region has the DNA TGTGCCAGCAGGGGGGACAGTCCCTACGAGCAGTACTTC. The chain is built from TRBV28 and TRBJ2-7; the match to TRBD1 covers 7 bases. This CDR3 is built from 13 residues. V dropped 6 bases and J dropped 2; count of bases not matched to a gene: 4. Germline lookup yields CDR1 MDHEN and CDR2 SYDVKM.